This is a list of T cell receptor beta chains from one sample in a study of T-cell memory formation after mild COVID-19. TCRdb re-analysed the 5' RACE reads in MiXCR, keeping a single row per CDR3 protein. Among hundreds of thousands of distinct CDR3 sequences listed, 15% to 20% were seen once. The sample consisted of PBMCs or a T cell subset sorted from them (not recorded which). Receptors originate from an adult woman who had mild COVID-19 (a few samples of this study predate the infection). Cell type and time point are not known. Both conserved end residues are part of each CDR3. D genes are given only for firm matches. Clone size is stated in some rows and not others, as once, few, many or a class when expanded.

V gene	D gene	J gene	clone size	CDR3 protein	CDR3 DNA
TRBV4-1	TRBD1	TRBJ2-1	few	CASSQERGTGMNEQFF	TGCGCCAGCAGCCAAGAACGAGGGACAGGGATGAATGAGCAGTTCTTC
TRBV30	.	TRBJ2-7	.	CAWRRTDGAEQYF	TGTGCCTGGCGAAGGACGGATGGTGCCGAGCAGTACTTC
TRBV29-1	.	TRBJ2-3	.	CSVEVTGGDTQYF	TGCAGCGTTGAAGTCACCGGAGGGGATACGCAGTATTTT
TRBV6-6	TRBD1	TRBJ2-1	few	CASSQTGKGSYNEQFF	TGTGCCAGCAGCCAGACAGGGAAGGGCTCCTACAATGAGCAGTTCTTC
TRBV5-1	.	TRBJ2-2	.	CASSEGPGELFF	TGCGCCAGCAGCGAGGGCCCGGGGGAGCTGTTTTTT
TRBV20-1	.	TRBJ2-7	once	CSQDAPGSEQYF	TGCAGTCAAGACGCCCCAGGGAGCGAGCAGTACTTC
TRBV5-4	.	TRBJ1-5	.	CASSLFGGGKNQPQHF	TGTGCCAGCAGCTTGTTTGGCGGGGGGAAAAATCAGCCCCAGCATTTT
TRBV6-5	.	TRBJ2-5	.	CASSYSTTGRETQYF	TGTGCCAGCAGTTACTCGACGACGGGACGCGAGACCCAGTACTTC
TRBV24-1	.	TRBJ2-5	.	CATSEGSGQETQYF	TGTGCCACCAGTGAGGGGTCGGGGCAAGAGACCCAGTACTTC
TRBV12-3/TRBV12-4	.	TRBJ1-2	.	CASSPGLAYGYTF	TGTGCCAGCAGTCCGGGTCTCGCCTATGGCTACACCTTC
TRBV10-3	.	TRBJ1-2	.	CAISGGGRERDGYTF	TGTGCCATCAGTGGGGGTGGCAGGGAACGGGATGGCTACACCTTC
TRBV7-7	TRBD2	TRBJ2-5	.	CASSLDLAGGETQYF	TGTGCTAGCAGCTTAGATCTAGCGGGAGGGGAGACCCAGTACTTC
TRBV6-6	.	TRBJ2-5	few	CASRTRGSSGETQYF	TGTGCCAGCAGAACCCGGGGTAGTAGTGGGGAGACCCAGTACTTC
TRBV9	.	TRBJ2-6	many	CASSPRVNPGANVLTF	TGTGCCAGCAGCCCGAGGGTTAACCCTGGGGCCAACGTCCTGACTTTC
TRBV12-3/TRBV12-4	TRBD1	TRBJ1-5	few	CASSPPIDRDQPQHF	TGTGCCAGCAGTCCCCCCATAGACAGGGATCAGCCCCAGCATTTT
TRBV12-3/TRBV12-4	.	TRBJ1-2	.	CASSRTFTGNYGYTF	TGTGCCAGCAGTAGAACCTTCACAGGGAACTATGGCTACACCTTC
TRBV7-9	.	TRBJ2-7	.	CASSPRGSFSEQYF	TGTGCCAGCAGCCCGAGAGGGTCGTTTTCCGAGCAGTACTTC
TRBV6-5	.	TRBJ2-2	few	CASSYSAYGGELFF	TGTGCCAGCAGTTACTCGGCCTATGGCGGGGAGCTGTTTTTT